A single TCR beta chain is shown here with its context. This sample stems from a study of blood T cell repertoires in COVID-19. Whole-study context: Sources were T cells, B-cell-depleted T cells, or PBMCs; the material itself was cDNA or gDNA.

Using immunoSEQ multiplex PCR, the repertoire was profiled, and TCRdb retains in-frame clones only, with some absent. The sample yields about 180,000 clones, approximately 88% seen once. Those enrolled, adults aged 18 to 89 years, came from some 23 US areas. Per the germline V gene, CDR1 is SGHDN and CDR2 is FVKESK. The CDR3 loop spans 15 amino acids. V dropped 1 base and J dropped 5; count of bases not matched to a gene: 7. The sequence came from a woman between 18 and 29 years old who had recovered from COVID-19. V and J are TRBV14 and TRBJ2-5, with 7 bases lining up with TRBD2. Sequenced input: PBMCs or T cells enriched from blood (not recorded which). The CDR3 nucleotides read TGTGCCAGCAGCCAAGTATTGCGGGAGAGGGAGACCCAGTACTTC. Amino acid sequence: CASSQVLRERETQYF.